This T cell receptor beta chain was profiled in a study of T cells after yellow fever vaccination. Generation of TCR cDNA used 5'RACE template switching (which added a universal primer site and UMIs). TCRdb reprocessed the 5' RACE reads via MiXCR and lists one record per CDR3 protein. Seen here are about 350,000 distinct CDR3 sequences, 8.1% observed once, and the top ten hold 15% to 20%. This clonotype appeared a few times. As yet, its antigen is unknown. Study outcomes and limitations: Among primary-vaccination clones, most reappeared after the booster, at approximately 96% for CD4 and around 91% for CD8.

From germline, CDR1 is SGHTA and CDR2 FQGNSA. The CDR3 is made up of 15 amino acids. Trimming shortened V by 3 bases and J by 8 bases, and 19 bases separated the two germline ends. Sequences were derived from PBMCs, sampled more than 40 days after the first yellow fever vaccination. The TCR sequence derives from a man younger than 35 who received the YFV17D yellow fever vaccine. V and J are TRBV7-2 and TRBJ1-2; D possibly corresponds to TRBD1 (5 bases). The CDR3 reads CASSLPPRPGEGYTF. CDR3 coding DNA: TGTGCCAGCAGCTTGCCACCTCGGCCGGGGGAAGGCTACACCTTC.